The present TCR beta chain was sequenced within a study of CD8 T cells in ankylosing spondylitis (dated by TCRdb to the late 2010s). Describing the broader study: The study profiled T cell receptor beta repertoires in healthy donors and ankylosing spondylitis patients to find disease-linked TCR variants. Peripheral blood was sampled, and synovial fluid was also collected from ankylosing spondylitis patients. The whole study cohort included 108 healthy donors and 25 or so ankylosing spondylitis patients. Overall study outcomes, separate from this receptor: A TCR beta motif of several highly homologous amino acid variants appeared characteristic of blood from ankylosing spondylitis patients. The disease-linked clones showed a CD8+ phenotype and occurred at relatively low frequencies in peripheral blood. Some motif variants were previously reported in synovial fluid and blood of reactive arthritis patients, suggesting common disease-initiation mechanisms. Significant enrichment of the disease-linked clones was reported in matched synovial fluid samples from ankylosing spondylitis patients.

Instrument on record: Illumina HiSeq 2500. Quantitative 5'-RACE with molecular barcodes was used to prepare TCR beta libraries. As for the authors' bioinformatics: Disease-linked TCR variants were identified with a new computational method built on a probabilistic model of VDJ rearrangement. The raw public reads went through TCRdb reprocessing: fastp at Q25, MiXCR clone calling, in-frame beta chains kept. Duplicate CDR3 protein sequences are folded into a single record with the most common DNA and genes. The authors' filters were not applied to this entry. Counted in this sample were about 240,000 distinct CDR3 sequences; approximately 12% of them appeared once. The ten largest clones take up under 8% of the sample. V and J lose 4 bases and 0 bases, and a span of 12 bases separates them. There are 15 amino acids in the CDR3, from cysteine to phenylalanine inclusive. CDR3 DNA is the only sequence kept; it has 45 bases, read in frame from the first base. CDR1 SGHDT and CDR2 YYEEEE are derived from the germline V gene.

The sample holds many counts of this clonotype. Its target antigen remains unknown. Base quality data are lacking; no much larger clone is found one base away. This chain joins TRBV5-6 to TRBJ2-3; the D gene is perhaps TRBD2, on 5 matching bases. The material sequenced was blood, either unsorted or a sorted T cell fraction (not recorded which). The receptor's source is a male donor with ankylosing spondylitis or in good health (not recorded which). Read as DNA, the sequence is TGTGCCAGCAGCCCCCGAGGGTTAAGCACAGATACGCAGTATTTT. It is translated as CASSPRGLSTDTQYF.